This TCR beta chain was profiled in a study of cytomegalovirus exposure and HLA in healthy donors. Trimming cost V 3 bases and J 9 bases; bases outside gene matches: 11. Germline-derived CDR1 and CDR2 are MNHNS and SASEGT. The CDR3 consists of 15 residues. At the time of sampling, donors were nominally healthy, though unrecorded immune exposures were likely. Researchers ran the PCR with 60 Vbeta and 13 Jbeta primers. Assay: immunoSEQ multiplex PCR; the TCRdb copy retains only in-frame clones and omits some. The sample has about 90,000 clones, over 75% seen once. Study-wide points: Analysis was carried out at a later point, and it linked a missense DCLRE1C variant to TCR beta V- and J-gene trimming.

Remarks on this clone: The target antigen is unknown.

The chain uses TRBV6-1 and TRBJ1-5, with 7 positions matching TRBD1. Sequenced input: PBMCs. The clonotype was recovered from a boy aged 10-17 years in good health and CMV-seronegative. The DNA of the CDR3 is TGTGCCAGCAGTGACCCCTCAGGGGGAGCGTGGCCCCAGCATTTT. It yields the protein CASSDPSGGAWPQHF.